Below are 32 T cell receptor beta chains sequenced from a single sample in a study of shared clonotypes between healthy human individuals. CD45RO-negative CD8 cells positively selected for CCR7 made up the naive population, which excluded terminally differentiated effector memory CD45RA+ cells. TCRdb keeps only in-frame clones here, not all; method: immunoSEQ multiplex PCR. The sample records about 1.9 million clones, just over 90% being singletons. Sequencing was done on a sample of naive CD8+ T cells from PBMCs. Receptors were obtained from a man between 18 and 29 years old in good health. Some clones in this sample may be carry-over from other donors' samples.

The chain joins TRBV18 to TRBJ2-7; 12 bases line up with TRBD1. Germline CDR1 is KGHSH and CDR2 is LQKENI. The CDR3 runs to 18 residues. Germline trimming cut 3 bases from V and 3 bases from J; bases unmatched to any gene: 12. CDR3 sequence reads: CASSPEGDRGPQDYEQYF. CDR3 in DNA: TGTGCCAGCTCACCGGAGGGGGACAGGGGGCCGCAGGACTACGAGCAGTACTTC.

V is TRBV28 and J is TRBJ2-6; no reliable D call. V gave up 3 bases and J gave up 4 bases, with 10 bases separating them. The CDR3 contains 15 residues. Per germline, CDR1 MDHEN and CDR2 SYDVKM. CDR3 region: CASSFRPAGANVLTF. DNA of the CDR3: TGTGCCAGCAGTTTTCGTCCGGCCGGGGCCAACGTCCTGACTTTC.

In DNA form, the CDR3 reads TGTGCCAGCAGTTACGTTGGTTGGACTGAAGCTTTCTTT. Its translation: CASSYVGWTEAFF. This rearrangement joins TRBV6-5 to TRBJ1-1, with D hard to call. This CDR3 comprises 13 residues. Trimming cost V 2 bases and J 5 bases, with 9 bases left between them. Germline V gene data show CDR1 as MNHEY and CDR2 as SVGAGI.

For the CDR3, the DNA is TGTGCCAGCAATCTAAGGGGGCGCCACGAGCAGTACTTC. Protein: CASNLRGRHEQYF. V is TRBV6-5 and J is TRBJ2-7; 7 nucleotides match TRBD1. Per the germline V gene, CDR1 is MNHEY and CDR2 is SVGAGI. V was pared by 7 bases and J by 5 bases, with 8 bases of the junction left unmatched. CDR3 length: 13 amino acids.

This clone was observed a single time. The rearrangement joins TRBV5-6 to TRBJ1-1; D uncertain. This CDR3 is 15 amino acids long. Germline V gene sequence: CDR1 SGHDT, CDR2 YYEEEE. V shed 0 bases and J shed 0 bases, with 9 bases lying between them. CDR3 sequence: CASSLGRRLNTEAFF. The CDR3 nucleotides read TGTGCCAGCAGCTTGGGGAGACGGCTGAACACTGAAGCTTTCTTT.

The CDR3 reads CASSVEERNSEQYF. As DNA, the CDR3 is TGTGCCAGCAGCGTAGAGGAGCGAAATAGCGAGCAGTACTTC. The V call is TRBV9, the J call TRBJ2-7; no clear D gene. V was trimmed by 0 bases and J by 6 bases, leaving 13 bases between them. The CDR3 totals 14 residues. Per germline, CDR1 SGDLS and CDR2 YYNGEE. The full variable domain, with the rest looked up from reference TRBV9 and TRBJ2-7, is DSGVTQTPKHLITATGQRVTLRCSPRSGDLSVYWYQQSLDQGLQFLIQYYNGEERAKGNILERFSAQQFPDLHSELNLSSLELGDSALYFCASSVEERNSEQYFGPGTRLTVT.

The genes are TRBV7-9 and TRBJ2-7; D is possibly TRBD1 or TRBD2 (5 bases each). Trimming cost V 10 bases and J 3 bases, with 16 bases left between them. CDR3 size: 13 residues. Per the germline V gene, CDR1 is SEHNR and CDR2 is FQNEAQ (reference sequence). The CDR3 DNA reads as TGTGCCACCTCTACGGGGCAGGACTACGAGCAGTACTTC. Translating gives CATSTGQDYEQYF.

The gene calls are TRBV14 and TRBJ2-5; TRBD2 might be the D (6 bases). V was cut by 3 bases and J by 2 bases, with 16 bases left in between. Germline lookup yields CDR1 SGHDN and CDR2 FVKESK. The CDR3 is 16 amino acids. CDR3 amino acids: CASSHDTSSPQETQYF. CDR3 bases: TGTGCCAGCAGCCATGACACTAGCAGCCCACAAGAGACCCAGTACTTC. The full variable domain, with the rest looked up from reference TRBV14 and TRBJ2-5, is EAGVTQFPSHSVIEKGQTVTLRCDPISGHDNLYWYRRVMGKEIKFLLHFVKESKQDESGMPNNRFLAERTGGTYSTLKVQPAELEDSGVYFCASSHDTSSPQETQYFGPGTRLLVL.

The chain combines TRBV27 with TRBJ2-6, with D maybe TRBD1 (6 bases). Germline CDR1 is MNHEY and CDR2 is SMNVEV (reference sequence). V was cut by 5 bases and J by 2 bases, with 10 bases left in between. CDR3 length: 15 residues. The CDR3 nucleotides read TGTGCCAGCAGTCCAGGGGTCCCTGGGGCCAACGTCCTGACTTTC. Translation gives CASSPGVPGANVLTF.

The chain employs TRBV28 and TRBJ1-6, with a possible D match to TRBD1 (5 bases). The CDR3 consists of 15 residues. From germline, CDR1 is MDHEN and CDR2 SYDVKM. Trimming took 7 bases from V and 8 from J, leaving 18 bases between them. CDR3 in amino acids: CASIPGRLGYSPLHF. The CDR3 DNA reads as TGTGCCAGCATACCAGGGCGGCTCGGTTATTCACCCCTCCACTTT.

This chain connects TRBV6-1 to TRBJ2-7, with TRBD1 matching over 7 bases. The junction had 9 bases not matched to a gene; V was cut back by 3 bases and J by 1 base. The germline V gene has CDR1 MNHNS and CDR2 SASEGT. CDR3 size: 16 residues. The CDR3 sequence is CASSDPWGRGSYEQYF. Here the CDR3 DNA reads TGTGCCAGCAGTGATCCATGGGGCAGGGGGTCCTACGAGCAGTACTTC.

V is TRBV9 and J is TRBJ2-7, with D possibly TRBD1 on 6 matching bases. This CDR3 spans 13 amino acids. From germline, CDR1 is SGDLS and CDR2 YYNGEE. V was trimmed by 4 bases and J by 6 bases, leaving 14 bases between them. This chain's CDR3 is CASSHTTGTEQYF. The CDR3 nucleotides read TGTGCCAGCAGCCATACGACAGGCACCGAGCAGTACTTC.

The chain is built from TRBV29-1 and TRBJ2-7; TRBD2 matches 8 bases. This CDR3 has 14 amino acids. With V trimmed by 5 bases and J by 2 bases, 8 bases remained unmatched. The germline V gene has CDR1 SQVTM and CDR2 ANQGSEA. The CDR3 bases are TGCAGCGTTCCGACCGGGACTAGTACCTACGAGCAGTACTTC. This codes for CSVPTGTSTYEQYF.

In this sample, this clone turned up a few times. The V and J genes are TRBV5-4 and TRBJ2-1; D is unclear. The V gene lost 1 base and the J gene lost 4 bases, with 6 bases spanning the gap. This CDR3 spans 13 amino acids. Germline loops: CDR1 SGHNT, CDR2 YYREEE (reference sequence). CDR3 sequence (DNA): TGTGCCAGCAGCTTGTATGGGTACAATGAGCAGTTCTTC. Residues: CASSLYGYNEQFF.

The V and J genes are TRBV28 and TRBJ2-5; D perhaps matches TRBD1 (6 bases). Germline V gene sequence: CDR1 MDHEN, CDR2 SYDVKM. V dropped 6 bases and J dropped 5 bases, with 16 bases sitting between them. The length of the CDR3 is 14 residues. The CDR3 region is CASSNRVFGETQYF. As DNA, the CDR3 is TGTGCCAGCAGCAACAGGGTTTTCGGTGAGACCCAGTACTTC.

In regard to this clone: Other DNA sequences within the sample encode an identical CDR3. V and J are TRBV7-2 and TRBJ2-7, with D perhaps given as TRBD1 or TRBD2 (6 bases each). V was clipped by 2 bases and J by 7 bases, with 9 bases between them. Germline V lookup: CDR1 SGHTA, CDR2 FQGNSA. CDR3 length equals 12 residues. Written as DNA, the CDR3 is TGTGCCAGCAGCTTACGAGGGGGGGAGCAGTACTTC. Residues: CASSLRGGEQYF. Full variable domain (outside the CDR3, taken from reference TRBV7-2 and TRBJ2-7): GAGVSQSPSNKVTEKGKDVELRCDPISGHTALYWYRQSLGQGLEFLIYFQGNSAPDKSGLPSDRFSAERTGGSVSTLTIQRTQQEDSAVYLCASSLRGGEQYFGPGTRLTVT.

CDR3 amino acids: CASSFLRTGNSGYTF. The CDR3 nucleotides read TGTGCCAGCAGTTTTCTAAGAACAGGCAACTCGGGCTACACCTTC. The chain joins TRBV28 to TRBJ1-2; D perhaps matches TRBD1 (5 bases). The germline CDR1 and CDR2 sequences are MDHEN and SYDVKM. There are 15 residues in the CDR3. Trimming took off 3 bases at V and 8 bases at J, with 19 bases between the two ends.

The chain uses TRBV19 and TRBJ2-7; D not resolved. The CDR3 has 14 amino acids. The V and J ends lost 6 bases and 0 bases respectively, with 12 bases between them. In germline, CDR1 is LNHDA, CDR2 SQIVND (reference sequence). The CDR3 bases are TGTGCCAGTAGCCCCCTCGAAAGCTCCTACGAGCAGTACTTC. This translates into CASSPLESSYEQYF.

The chain combines TRBV13 with TRBJ2-1; D unclear. The length of the CDR3 is 12 residues. From germline, CDR1 is PRHDT and CDR2 FYEKMQ (reference sequence). Trimming stripped 1 base from V and 10 bases from J, with 8 bases between. CDR3 in DNA: TGTGCCAGCAGCTTAGTGGTCTCAGAGCAGTTCTTC. Protein product: CASSLVVSEQFF.

This clone occurred a few times. The CDR3 DNA reads TGTGCCTGGAGCGCAAGTAGGAAGAACACTGAAGCTTTCTTT. Amino acids: CAWSASRKNTEAFF. V usage is TRBV30 and J usage is TRBJ1-1; D is undetermined. Trimming shortened V by 3 bases and J by 1 base, and 12 bases separated the two germline ends. This CDR3 has 14 amino acids. Germline loops: CDR1 GTSNPN, CDR2 SVGIG (reference sequence).

The chain uses TRBV12-5 and TRBJ1-2; 8 nucleotides agree with TRBD1. V shed 1 base, J shed 0 bases, and the junction held 7 bases outside the gene matches. The CDR3 is 17 amino acids. Per germline, CDR1 LGHNT and CDR2 FRNRAP. This chain's CDR3 is CASGLDPGQGANYGYTF. CDR3 nucleotides: TGTGCTAGTGGTTTGGATCCAGGACAGGGTGCTAACTATGGCTACACCTTC.

The chain uses TRBV18 and TRBJ1-1; D unclear. The V and J ends lost 3 bases and 6 bases respectively, with 5 bases between them. This CDR3 is built from 11 residues. Looked up from germline, CDR1 is KGHSH and CDR2 is LQKENI. CDR3 sequence (DNA): TGTGCCAGCTCACCGACACCTGAAGCTTTCTTT. Translation: CASSPTPEAFF.

The chain uses TRBV9 and TRBJ2-7, with 7 bases fitting TRBD1. This CDR3 comprises 15 residues. Trimming at V came to 5 bases and at J to 3 bases, leaving 11 bases not matched to a gene. Per the germline V gene, CDR1 is SGDLS and CDR2 is YYNGEE. CDR3 sequence: CASSESGQTNYEQYF. The CDR3, as DNA: TGTGCCAGCAGTGAATCGGGACAGACGAACTACGAGCAGTACTTC.

The chain carries TRBV7-2 and TRBJ2-7, with D possibly being TRBD2 (6 bases). Germline CDR1 reads SGHTA; CDR2 reads FQGNSA. The CDR3 is made up of 15 amino acids. V lost 1 base to trimming and J lost 0 bases, with 10 bases between them. The CDR3 loop reads CASSLVAGFSYEQYF. CDR3 nucleotide sequence: TGTGCCAGCAGCTTAGTCGCGGGATTCTCCTACGAGCAGTACTTC.

This chain connects TRBV4-3 to TRBJ1-1, with a weak D call TRBD1 (5 bases). The ends were cut back, 4 bases at V and 1 base at J, with 13 bases in the middle. Germline V lookup: CDR1 LGHNA, CDR2 YSLEER. The CDR3 is 15 residues long. The CDR3 region is CASSPRGGENTEAFF. CDR3 DNA: TGCGCCAGCAGCCCCCGCGGGGGAGAGAACACTGAAGCTTTCTTT.

This clone was counted once. J is TRBJ1-1 and V is TRBV7-2; D is possibly TRBD1 (5 bases). CDR3 length: 14 amino acids. Germline-derived CDR1 and CDR2 are SGHTA and FQGNSA. The germline V and J ends were trimmed by 3 bases and 7 bases, with 15 bases remaining between them. DNA for the CDR3: TGTGCCAGCAGCTTTCGGACGGGGGATCGTGAAGCTTTCTTT. It specifies CASSFRTGDREAFF. Complete variable domain (other parts from reference TRBV7-2 and TRBJ1-1): GAGVSQSPSNKVTEKGKDVELRCDPISGHTALYWYRQSLGQGLEFLIYFQGNSAPDKSGLPSDRFSAERTGGSVSTLTIQRTQQEDSAVYLCASSFRTGDREAFFGQGTRLTVV.

Concerning this clone itself: The same CDR3 is also encoded by other DNA sequences in this sample. This chain joins TRBV5-4 and TRBJ2-3; D uncertain. The CDR3 has 12 residues. V lost 3 bases and J 2 bases, leaving 4 bases between the germline ends. Germline V gene sequence: CDR1 SGHNT, CDR2 YYREEE (reference sequence). CDR3: CASSSSTDTQYF. CDR3 in DNA: TGTGCCAGCAGCTCGTCCACAGATACGCAGTATTTT.

This chain uses TRBV9 with TRBJ2-7, with D maybe TRBD1 (5 bases). This CDR3 is 14 amino acids long. With 0 bases removed from V and 7 bases from J, the gap between germline ends came to 14 bases. In germline, CDR1 is SGDLS, CDR2 YYNGEE. CDR3: CASSVGSQGTEQYF. DNA for the CDR3: TGTGCCAGCAGCGTAGGAAGCCAGGGCACGGAGCAGTACTTC.

This clone turned up a few times. The genes are TRBV27 and TRBJ2-1; 8 bases fit TRBD1. J was trimmed by 7 bases and V by 2 bases; bases with no gene match: 7. The CDR3 is 15 residues long. Germline CDR1 is MNHEY and CDR2 is SMNVEV (reference sequence). In DNA form, the CDR3 reads TGTGCCAGCAGTTTACTCGGTACAGGGGGAAATGAGCAGTTCTTC. As protein: CASSLLGTGGNEQFF.

The chain is built from TRBV6-1 and TRBJ2-3; TRBD2 might be the D (5 bases). CDR1 is MNHNS, CDR2 SASEGT, per germline. The CDR3 spans 15 residues. V dropped 3 bases and J dropped 2 bases, with 12 bases sitting between them. The DNA of the CDR3 is TGTGCCAGCAGTGAGAGTCCCGGACTCACAGATACGCAGTATTTT. Translating gives CASSESPGLTDTQYF.

The chain joins TRBV4-2 to TRBJ2-7, with 7 bases lining up with TRBD1. The J segment lost 0 bases and the V segment lost 4 bases, leaving 6 bases of the junction unmatched. The V gene's germline CDR1 is LGHNA and CDR2 YNFKEQ. The CDR3 is 15 residues long. In DNA, the CDR3 is TGTGCCAGCAGCCCTTCGGGACAGTACTCCTACGAGCAGTACTTC. Its translation: CASSPSGQYSYEQYF.

The chain recombines TRBV28 with TRBJ2-1; 9 positions agree with TRBD2. Germline trimming cut 3 bases from V and 4 bases from J; bases unmatched to any gene: 7. CDR1 and CDR2 from the germline V gene are MDHEN and SYDVKM. CDR3 size: 16 residues. The CDR3 DNA is TGTGCCAGCAGTTTTATCGTCCTAGCGGGGTACAATGAGCAGTTCTTC. It translates to CASSFIVLAGYNEQFF. Drawing the rest from reference TRBV28 and TRBJ2-1, the complete variable domain is DVKVTQSSRYLVKRTGEKVFLECVQDMDHENMFWYRQDPGLGLRLIYFSYDVKMKEKGDIPEGYSVSREKKERFSLILESASTNQTSMYLCASSFIVLAGYNEQFFGPGTRLTVL.